This entry is about one TCR beta chain. The antigen is unknown. The data were obtained in a study of chemoradiotherapy in HPV16-positive cancers. Study findings and constraints: During treatment, candidate HPV-specific clones and E7-related motifs expanded in tumor. For HPV16-positive patients, expanding HPV-responsive T cells associated with longer recurrence-free survival.

Libraries were prepared by immunoSEQ multiplex PCR; TCRdb keeps only in-frame clonotypes and omits some of them. Among fewer than 15,000 clones, approximately 86% were seen once, and the ten largest hold around 3.8%. Repeated repertoire sampling spanned the course of chemoradiotherapy. Per the germline V gene, CDR1 is MNHNS and CDR2 is SASEGT. The CDR3 contains 13 residues. Trimming removed 0 bases at V and 7 bases at J, with 10 bases between. The chain recombines TRBV6-1 with TRBJ2-7; possibly TRBD2 for D (5 bases). This sample comprised blood, obtained from a patient who underwent chemoradiotherapy. This clonotype was sampled from a human donor with HPV-associated anogenital cancer. In DNA form, the CDR3 reads TGTGCCAGCAGTGAAGCGGAGGCGAGGGAGCAGTACTTC. Amino acids: CASSEAEAREQYF.